The 15 T cell receptor beta chains presented below share a single source sample, sequenced in a study of T cells after posttransplantation cyclophosphamide. Profiling relied on immunoSEQ multiplex PCR, and the TCRdb table lists in-frame clones only, not all of them. The sample holds tens of thousands of clones, 90% seen once. Treatment was busulfan-fludarabine conditioning, a marrow graft, and cyclophosphamide on days +3 and +4. The sample consisted of PBMCs, taken 55 to 70 days after allogeneic stem cell transplant with posttransplant cyclophosphamide. The source of these receptors is a male patient between 60 and 69 years old who received an allogeneic stem cell transplant from a related donor and was CMV-positive. The graft donor may account for some of the T cells.

The chain has TRBV10-2 and TRBJ2-3; 11 nucleotides line up with TRBD2. From germline, CDR1 is WSHSY and CDR2 SAAADI. V dropped 8 bases and J dropped 9; count of bases not matched to a gene: 13. The CDR3 is made up of 15 amino acids. The CDR3 sequence is CASGGASGGFQTQYF. CDR3 nucleotide sequence: TGCGCCAGCGGGGGGGCTAGCGGGGGGTTCCAGACGCAGTATTTT.

This rearrangement joins TRBV2 to TRBJ1-1; no reliable D call. V was trimmed by 6 bases and J by 0 bases, leaving 14 bases between them. Germline loops: CDR1 SNHLY, CDR2 FYNNEI. This CDR3 has 15 amino acids. This chain's CDR3 is CASRPSGGMNTEAFF. The CDR3 DNA is TGTGCCAGCAGACCCTCGGGAGGGATGAACACTGAAGCTTTCTTT. The whole variable domain, remainder taken from reference TRBV2 and TRBJ1-1, is EPEVTQTPSHQVTQMGQEVILRCVPISNHLYFYWYRQILGQKVEFLVSFYNNEISEKSEIFDDQFSVERPDGSNFTLKIRSTKLEDSAMYFCASRPSGGMNTEAFFGQGTRLTVV.

This chain connects TRBV2 to TRBJ1-2; the match to TRBD1 covers 7 bases. Germline V lookup: CDR1 SNHLY, CDR2 FYNNEI. The trim removed 2 bases at V and 5 bases at J, leaving 11 bases unmatched. The CDR3 totals 16 residues. This chain's CDR3 is CASSESALTGSYGYTF. The CDR3 bases are TGTGCCAGCAGTGAATCAGCATTGACAGGGAGTTATGGCTACACCTTC.

The V gene is TRBV4-1, the J gene TRBJ2-5; TRBD2 is a possible D gene (5 bases). With 8 bases removed from V and 5 bases from J, the gap between germline ends came to 15 bases. The CDR3 runs to 13 residues. Per the germline V gene, CDR1 is MGHRA and CDR2 is YSYEKL. In nucleotides, the CDR3 is TGCGCCAGCGGAACGGGGATGGGGGAGACCCAGTACTTC. Translation gives CASGTGMGETQYF.

J is TRBJ2-1 and V is TRBV5-6; no definite D call. The CDR3 extends over 13 amino acids. Germline V CDR1 and CDR2: SGHDT, YYEEEE. Trimming took 4 bases from V and 10 from J, leaving 15 bases between them. The CDR3, as DNA: TGTGCCAGCAGCCTCCTAAACCCATTAGAGCAGTTCTTC. This translates into CASSLLNPLEQFF.

This chain's CDR3 is CASIRALDRGLRGYTF. CDR3 DNA sequence: TGTGCCAGCATTAGGGCCCTGGACAGGGGGCTAAGGGGCTACACCTTC. The gene calls are TRBV2 and TRBJ1-2; 11 nucleotides agree with TRBD1. Per germline, CDR1 SNHLY and CDR2 FYNNEI. V shed 7 bases, J shed 8 bases, and the junction held 15 bases outside the gene matches. The CDR3 runs 16 residues.

The chain joins TRBV13 to TRBJ2-7; 12 bases map to TRBD2. V was pared by 0 bases and J by 1 base, with 1 base of the junction left unmatched. The germline gives CDR1 PRHDT, CDR2 FYEKMQ (reference sequence). CDR3 length: 16 amino acids. Written as DNA, the CDR3 is TGTGCCAGCAGCTTAGGGACTAGCGGGGGTTCCTACGAGCAGTACTTC. Its protein is CASSLGTSGGSYEQYF. Filled out from reference TRBV13 and TRBJ2-7, the complete variable domain reads AAGVIQSPRHLIKEKRETATLKCYPIPRHDTVYWYQQGPGQDPQFLISFYEKMQSDKGSIPDRFSAQQFSDYHSELNMSSLELGDSALYFCASSLGTSGGSYEQYFGPGTRLTVT.

V gene TRBV19 combines with J gene TRBJ1-1, with D unclear. CDR3 length equals 12 residues. Per germline, CDR1 LNHDA and CDR2 SQIVND (reference sequence). V was cut by 7 bases and J by 2 bases, with 8 bases left in between. CDR3 bases: TGTGCCAGTATAGCCGGTAACACTGAAGCTTTCTTT. Translating gives CASIAGNTEAFF. The full variable domain, rest sourced from reference TRBV19 and TRBJ1-1, is DGGITQSPKYLFRKEGQNVTLSCEQNLNHDAMYWYRQDPGQGLRLIYYSQIVNDFQKGDIAEGYSVSREKKESFPLTVTSAQKNPTAFYLCASIAGNTEAFFGQGTRLTVV.

This chain joins TRBV27 and TRBJ2-1; the match to TRBD2 covers 7 bases. V trimming: 0 bases; J trimming: 6 bases; junction bases outside the gene matches: 5. The CDR3 has 15 residues. Germline lookup yields CDR1 MNHEY and CDR2 SMNVEV (reference sequence). CDR3 in DNA: TGTGCCAGCAGTTTATCACGGGGGGATTTCAATGAGCAGTTCTTC. The encoded protein is CASSLSRGDFNEQFF.

This chain uses TRBV2 with TRBJ1-1; 7 bases are a match to TRBD1. Trimming removed 7 bases from V and 3 bases from J; junction bases left unmatched: 5. CDR1 SNHLY and CDR2 FYNNEI come from the germline V gene. The CDR3 runs 13 residues. The CDR3 DNA follows: TGTGCCAGCAAGGGGGCGAGGGACACTGAAGCTTTCTTT. It codes for CASKGARDTEAFF.

V usage is TRBV2 and J usage is TRBJ2-3; maybe TRBD2 (6 bases). The ends were cut back, 1 base at V and 1 base at J, with 9 bases in the middle. Germline V gives CDR1 SNHLY, CDR2 FYNNEI. This CDR3 comprises 15 residues. CDR3 residues: CASSEVGGRTDTQYF. CDR3 sequence (DNA): TGTGCCAGCAGTGAAGTGGGGGGACGCACAGATACGCAGTATTTT.

This chain uses TRBV18 with TRBJ1-4; TRBD1 might be the D (6 bases). CDR1 is KGHSH and CDR2 is LQKENI in the germline V gene. The CDR3 extends over 15 amino acids. With 4 bases removed from V and 5 bases from J, the gap between germline ends came to 14 bases. The chain's CDR3 is CASSRSGGANEKLFF. Here the CDR3 DNA reads TGTGCCAGCTCACGGTCTGGGGGCGCAAATGAAAAACTGTTTTTT.

This sequence joins TRBV19 and TRBJ1-1; D is unresolved. The CDR3 is 13 amino acids. Germline lookup yields CDR1 LNHDA and CDR2 SQIVND (reference sequence). V lost 5 bases to trimming and J lost 7 bases, with 14 bases between them. Here the CDR3 DNA reads TGTGCCAGTAGTGTAACTACGGATCGTGAAGCTTTCTTT. This codes for CASSVTTDREAFF.

This clone has only one observation. The J gene is TRBJ2-3, the V gene TRBV29-1, with a tentative D call TRBD2 (5 bases). The V gene lost 6 bases and the J gene lost 0 bases, with 10 bases spanning the gap. Germline V gene data show CDR1 as SQVTM and CDR2 as ANQGSEA. The length of the CDR3 is 13 residues. The CDR3 coding sequence is TGCAGCGTCCCGAGGGCTAGCACAGATACGCAGTATTTT. The encoded protein is CSVPRASTDTQYF.

This rearrangement joins TRBV27 to TRBJ2-7; 9 nucleotides align to TRBD1. This CDR3 has 18 residues. Germline V gives CDR1 MNHEY, CDR2 SMNVEV (reference sequence). With V trimmed by 0 bases and J by 2 bases, 11 bases remained unmatched. The CDR3 is CASSLSLAGTGRPYEQYF. The CDR3 bases are TGTGCCAGCAGTTTATCGCTTGCCGGGACAGGGCGACCCTACGAGCAGTACTTC.